This is a list of T cell receptor beta chains from one sample in a study of blood T cell repertoires in COVID-19. Only in-frame clones appear in the TCRdb table, and some are missing; sequencing was by immunoSEQ multiplex PCR. Among 200,000 to 250,000 clones listed, 80% to 90% were seen once. The sequencing sample was made of PBMCs or T cells enriched from blood (not recorded which). The receptors were gathered from a man aged 30-40 years who had recovered from COVID-19. Each CDR3 is given with its conserved first and last residue. The D gene is left open where the match is weak. Rows give clone size only sometimes, using once, few, many, or a class for an expanded clone.

D gene	CDR3 length	clone size	V gene	J gene	CDR3 protein	CDR3 DNA
TRBD1	15	-	TRBV5-1	TRBJ2-1	CASSPGQVTYNEQFF	TGCGCCAGCAGCCCGGGACAGGTTACCTACAATGAGCAGTTCTTC
-	14	few	TRBV4-2	TRBJ1-1	CASSQDPTRPGAFF	TGTGCCAGCAGCCAAGACCCGACACGACCCGGAGCTTTCTTT
TRBD1	14	-	TRBV19	TRBJ2-5	CASSKLQGAQTQYF	TGTGCCAGTAGTAAACTACAGGGGGCGCAGACCCAGTACTTC
-	14	-	TRBV13	TRBJ1-4	CASSLGRGNEKLFF	TGTGCCAGCAGCTTAGGTAGGGGAAATGAAAAACTGTTTTTT
-	14	-	TRBV12-2	TRBJ2-7	CASRLGAERYEQYF	TGTGCAAGTCGCTTAGGGGCAGAAAGGTACGAGCAGTACTTC
TRBD2	18	-	TRBV7-6	TRBJ2-3	CASSLDSSGGTSTDTQYF	TGTGCCAGCAGCTTAGATTCTAGCGGGGGGACTAGCACAGATACGCAGTATTTT
TRBD1	15	-	TRBV7-2	TRBJ1-1	CASSLRTGGGTEAFF	TGTGCCAGCAGCTTAAGGACAGGGGGAGGTACTGAAGCTTTCTTT
-	12	-	TRBV27	TRBJ2-3	CASRTGADTQYF	TGTGCCAGCAGGACAGGAGCCGATACGCAGTATTTT
-	15	-	TRBV14	TRBJ1-2	CASSQDPQFSYGYTF	TGTGCCAGCAGCCAAGACCCACAGTTTTCCTATGGCTACACCTTC
-	14	-	TRBV7-2	TRBJ1-3	CASSPQISGNTIYF	TGTGCCAGCAGCCCACAAATCTCTGGAAACACCATATATTTT
-	13	few	TRBV19	TRBJ1-5	CASSLAGNQPQHF	TGTGCCAGTAGCTTGGCGGGGAATCAGCCCCAGCATTTT
-	14	-	TRBV6-1	TRBJ1-2	CASSEGGPSYGYTF	TGTGCCAGCAGTGAAGGAGGTCCGTCTTACGGCTACACCTTC
-	12	once	TRBV30	TRBJ2-1	CAWSLSLNEQFF	TGTGCCTGGAGTCTTTCACTAAATGAGCAGTTCTTC
TRBD2	14	-	TRBV19	TRBJ2-1	CATGGTSGRYEQFF	TGTGCCACCGGTGGGACTAGCGGGAGATATGAGCAGTTCTTC
TRBD1	14	-	TRBV2	TRBJ2-5	CASSGRGLRETQYF	TGTGCCAGCAGTGGTAGGGGGCTTAGGGAGACCCAGTACTTC
TRBD2	17	-	TRBV30	TRBJ2-5	CAWRKETSGRAWETQYF	TGTGCCTGGAGAAAGGAAACTAGCGGGAGGGCCTGGGAGACCCAGTACTTC
TRBD1	18	once	TRBV28	TRBJ2-4	CASRPPGWGQIAKNIQYF	TGTGCCAGCAGGCCCCCTGGGTGGGGACAGATAGCCAAAAACATTCAGTACTTC
TRBD2	16	-	TRBV11-1	TRBJ2-1	CASSLFTSGPYNEQFF	TGTGCCAGCAGCTTATTCACTAGCGGACCCTACAATGAGCAGTTCTTC
-	12	-	TRBV5-4	TRBJ1-1	CASSLRNTEAFF	TGTGCCAGCAGCTTGCGGAACACTGAAGCTTTCTTT
TRBD1	16	-	TRBV28	TRBJ1-6	CASINRHRGYNSPLHF	TGTGCCAGCATAAACCGACACAGGGGGTATAATTCACCCCTCCACTTT
TRBD1	15	-	TRBV28	TRBJ1-1	CASSLFDRAGTEAFF	TGTGCCAGCAGTTTGTTCGACAGGGCGGGCACTGAAGCTTTCTTT
-	14	-	TRBV14	TRBJ2-3	CASSPRLFGDTQYF	TGTGCCAGCAGCCCTCGACTATTTGGAGATACGCAGTATTTT
-	14	-	TRBV18	TRBJ1-4	CASSPGHPNEKLFF	TGTGCCAGCTCACCTGGGCATCCGAATGAAAAACTGTTTTTT
TRBD1	11	-	TRBV6-1	TRBJ1-1	CASSGTGEAFF	TGTGCCAGCTCCGGGACAGGGGAAGCTTTCTTT
TRBD2	13	-	TRBV6-5	TRBJ2-7	CASRPPSGYEQYF	TGTGCCAGCAGACCGCCTAGCGGCTACGAGCAGTACTTC
TRBD2	16	few	TRBV7-9	TRBJ2-1	CASSHTSGRVYNEQFF	TGTGCCAGCAGCCACACTAGCGGGAGGGTATACAATGAGCAGTTCTTC
TRBD1	13	-	TRBV29-1	TRBJ2-7	CSVVGQGIYEQYF	TGCAGCGTTGTGGGACAGGGTATCTACGAGCAGTACTTC
-	16	once	TRBV7-8	TRBJ1-5	CASSLVGGYSNQPQHF	TGTGCCAGCAGCTTAGTGGGGGGGTATAGCAATCAGCCCCAGCATTTT
-	14	-	TRBV6-2/TRBV6-3	TRBJ1-2	CASSWVQGGYGYTF	TGTGCCAGCAGTTGGGTCCAGGGTGGCTATGGCTACACCTTC
-	16	once	TRBV7-2	TRBJ2-2	CASSLYWARGTGELFF	TGTGCCAGCAGCTTATACTGGGCTCGTGGCACCGGGGAGCTGTTTTTT
TRBD1	15	-	TRBV9	TRBJ1-2	CASSVGGQGVFGYTF	TGTGCCAGCAGCGTAGGAGGACAGGGGGTATTTGGCTACACCTTC
-	11	once	TRBV20-1	TRBJ2-7	CSAREFAEQYF	TGCAGTGCTAGAGAATTTGCGGAGCAGTACTTC
TRBD1	16	-	TRBV19	TRBJ2-1	CASSFFWDSGLNEQFF	TGTGCCAGTAGTTTCTTCTGGGACAGCGGTCTAAATGAGCAGTTCTTC
-	14	-	TRBV6-5	TRBJ1-6	CASTLIGSDSPLHF	TGTGCCAGCACCCTCATTGGGAGTGACTCACCCCTCCACTTT
-	14	-	TRBV18	TRBJ1-2	CASSPSGDFYGYTF	TGTGCCAGCTCACCATCGGGTGACTTCTATGGCTACACCTTC
-	14	-	TRBV19	TRBJ1-1	CASSKTATNTEAFF	TGTGCCAGTAGCAAGACAGCTACTAACACTGAAGCTTTCTTT
-	10	-	TRBV6-2/TRBV6-3	TRBJ2-7	CASGPNEQYF	TGTGCCAGCGGCCCCAACGAGCAGTACTTC
-	14	-	TRBV10-3	TRBJ2-1	CAISESGTYNEQFF	TGTGCCATCAGTGAGTCCGGGACCTACAATGAGCAGTTCTTC
-	17	-	TRBV14	TRBJ1-6	CASSQERQGYDNSPLHF	TGTGCCAGCAGCCAAGAACGGCAGGGGTACGATAATTCACCCCTCCACTTT
-	13	once	TRBV6-5	TRBJ2-7	CASSYFGVHEQYF	TGTGCCAGCAGTTACTTCGGGGTCCACGAGCAGTACTTC
-	11	-	TRBV12-3/TRBV12-4	TRBJ1-1	CASSAGGRTFF	TGTGCCAGCAGCGCGGGGGGGAGAACTTTCTTT
-	13	-	TRBV15	TRBJ2-1	CATLDSLNNEQFF	TGTGCCACCCTGGACAGCCTTAACAATGAGCAGTTCTTC
TRBD1	18	once	TRBV11-2	TRBJ2-2	CASSIRQGVTHRTGELFF	TGTGCCAGCAGCATTAGACAGGGGGTAACACACAGAACCGGGGAGCTGTTTTTT
-	14	-	TRBV7-2	TRBJ1-1	CASSTGTQNTEAFF	TGTGCCAGCAGCACCGGGACACAGAACACTGAAGCTTTCTTT
TRBD1	15	-	TRBV25-1	TRBJ2-5	CASMDRGLVGETQYF	TGTGCCAGCATGGACAGGGGGCTGGTCGGAGAGACCCAGTACTTC
TRBD2	16	once	TRBV9	TRBJ2-7	CASSVATSGGTYEQYF	TGTGCCAGCAGCGTAGCAACTAGCGGGGGGACATACGAGCAGTACTTC
-	11	-	TRBV6-6	TRBJ2-1	CASSQLDEQFF	TGTGCCAGCAGTCAGCTCGATGAGCAGTTCTTC
-	13	-	TRBV10-3	TRBJ2-2	CAISSGNTGELFF	TGTGCCATCAGCTCAGGGAACACCGGGGAGCTGTTTTTT
TRBD1	17	-	TRBV5-1	TRBJ2-7	CASSLAELWDRGYEQYF	TGCGCCAGCAGCTTGGCCGAACTGTGGGACAGGGGCTACGAGCAGTACTTC
-	13	-	TRBV15	TRBJ1-2	CATSRVRNYGYTF	TGTGCCACCAGCAGAGTGAGAAACTATGGCTACACCTTC